Below are 14 T cell receptor beta chains sequenced from a single sample in a study of siplizumab effects on memory and regulatory T cells. Some clones are missing from TCRdb's copy, which holds only in-frame ones; the method was immunoSEQ multiplex PCR. This table has about 94,000 clones, 94% appearing once. Sequencing used non-Treg CD4+ T cells sorted from blood. These receptors all come from a human donor in good health.

V gene TRBV19 combines with J gene TRBJ2-1; D is possibly TRBD2 (6 bases). From germline, CDR1 is LNHDA and CDR2 SQIVND (reference sequence). This CDR3 is built from 15 residues. V dropped 2 bases and J dropped 3 bases, with 11 bases sitting between them. The CDR3 loop reads CASSIRRGIYNEQFF. Here the CDR3 DNA reads TGTGCCAGTAGTATAAGACGGGGGATCTACAATGAGCAGTTCTTC. Drawing the rest from reference TRBV19 and TRBJ2-1, the complete variable domain is DGGITQSPKYLFRKEGQNVTLSCEQNLNHDAMYWYRQDPGQGLRLIYYSQIVNDFQKGDIAEGYSVSREKKESFPLTVTSAQKNPTAFYLCASSIRRGIYNEQFFGPGTRLTVL.

The V and J genes are TRBV19 and TRBJ2-3; 8 bases agree with TRBD2. This CDR3 has 14 residues. V gave up 5 bases and J gave up 1 base; unmatched junction bases: 2. The germline gives CDR1 LNHDA, CDR2 SQIVND (reference sequence). CDR3 amino acids: CASSVGLGTDTQYF. The CDR3 region has the DNA TGTGCCAGTAGTGTGGGACTAGGCACAGATACGCAGTATTTT.

This clone was seen just once. The rearrangement uses TRBV7-9 and TRBJ2-5; 11 bases agree with TRBD1. CDR3 length: 16 amino acids. J lost 0 bases, V lost 5 bases, and 5 bases had no gene match. Germline loops: CDR1 SEHNR, CDR2 FQNEAQ (reference sequence). DNA of the CDR3: TGTGCCAGCAGCAAGGGACAGGGGGAGTACCAAGAGACCCAGTACTTC. Translating it yields CASSKGQGEYQETQYF.

This chain links TRBV21-1 with TRBJ1-2; TRBD1, the table's D call, lacks a check against the DNA. TRBV21-1 is marked as a pseudogene. The CDR3 is made up of 16 amino acids. The DNA for the CDR3 is TGTGCCAGCAGCACTAGAATTCAAATCGGACAGGGCGGTCCCACCTTC. Protein: CASSTRIQIGQGGPTF.

This chain links TRBV30 with TRBJ2-7; 8 bases map to TRBD2. Germline values: CDR1 GTSNPN, CDR2 SVGIG (reference sequence). The V gene end was trimmed by 0 bases and the J gene end by 1 base; junction bases not matched to a gene: 8. The CDR3 covers 16 residues. The CDR3: CAWSVGSAGGSYEQYF. The DNA of the CDR3 is TGTGCCTGGAGTGTAGGATCCGCGGGGGGTTCCTACGAGCAGTACTTC.

The genes are TRBV4-2 and TRBJ1-2; the match to TRBD1 covers 7 bases. CDR1 and CDR2 from the germline V gene are LGHNA and YNFKEQ. The CDR3 covers 17 residues. Trimming at V came to 0 bases and at J to 4 bases, leaving 11 bases not matched to a gene. CDR3 nucleotide sequence: TGTGCCAGCAGCCAAGATGGTCGGCAGGGGGGTGGCTATGGCTACACCTTC. Protein sequence: CASSQDGRQGGGYGYTF.

The chain links TRBV30 to TRBJ2-1, with D possibly TRBD2 on 6 matching bases. V lost 3 bases and J 0 bases, leaving 9 bases between the germline ends. In germline, CDR1 is GTSNPN, CDR2 SVGIG (reference sequence). The CDR3 loop spans 14 amino acids. The CDR3 here is CAWRRGSSYNEQFF. The CDR3 DNA reads as TGTGCCTGGAGACGGGGGAGCTCCTACAATGAGCAGTTCTTC.

The chain couples TRBV9 to TRBJ1-1; no reliable D call. With 3 bases removed from V and 5 bases from J, the gap between germline ends came to 17 bases. CDR3 length: 15 amino acids. Germline V CDR1 and CDR2: SGDLS, YYNGEE. This chain's CDR3 is CASSASWQRGTEAFF. The CDR3 DNA reads as TGTGCCAGCAGCGCCTCGTGGCAGAGAGGAACTGAAGCTTTCTTT.

This chain uses TRBV6-5 with TRBJ1-2; D is perhaps TRBD1 (6 bases). The CDR3 has 16 amino acids. Trimming removed 0 bases at V and 8 bases at J, with 19 bases between. Germline lookup yields CDR1 MNHEY and CDR2 SVGAGI. The CDR3 loop reads CASSYSREGEFNGYTF. CDR3 coding DNA: TGTGCCAGCAGTTACTCGAGAGAGGGGGAATTTAACGGCTACACCTTC.

The V and J genes are TRBV7-2 and TRBJ1-4; TRBD1 might be the D (6 bases). The germline V and J ends were trimmed by 5 bases and 6 bases, with 10 bases remaining between them. Germline CDR1 reads SGHTA; CDR2 reads FQGNSA. The length of the CDR3 is 13 residues. The CDR3 here is CASSRQAHEKLFF. DNA for the CDR3: TGTGCCAGCAGCCGACAGGCCCATGAAAAACTGTTTTTT. The full variable domain, with the rest looked up from reference TRBV7-2 and TRBJ1-4, is GAGVSQSPSNKVTEKGKDVELRCDPISGHTALYWYRQSLGQGLEFLIYFQGNSAPDKSGLPSDRFSAERTGGSVSTLTIQRTQQEDSAVYLCASSRQAHEKLFFGSGTQLSVL.

V gene TRBV18 combines with J gene TRBJ1-1, with D unclear. Trimming stripped 2 bases from V and 0 bases from J, with 13 bases between. Germline V CDR1 and CDR2: KGHSH, LQKENI. This CDR3 spans 16 amino acids. CDR3 protein: CASSPGSPLLNTEAFF. CDR3 nucleotides: TGTGCCAGCTCACCAGGGAGTCCACTTCTGAACACTGAAGCTTTCTTT.

The rearrangement links TRBV2 to TRBJ2-3; 10 bases line up with TRBD2. Germline trimming cut 3 bases from V and 1 base from J; bases unmatched to any gene: 4. The germline CDR1 and CDR2 sequences are SNHLY and FYNNEI. This CDR3 has 16 amino acids. In nucleotides, the CDR3 is TGTGCCAGCAGTGAGAGCGGGGGGGCCGGCACAGATACGCAGTATTTT. Translating gives CASSESGGAGTDTQYF.

This chain joins TRBV6-4 and TRBJ2-2; 14 bases are a match to TRBD2. Germline values: CDR1 MRHNA, CDR2 SNTAGT. Trimming took 5 bases from V and 8 from J; bases not matched to a gene: 7. This CDR3 is built from 16 residues. The CDR3 region has the DNA TGTGCCAGCAGTCTCGGACTAGCGGGAGGAGCAGGGGAGCTGTTTTTT. Its translation is CASSLGLAGGAGELFF.

The DNA for the CDR3 is TGTGCCTCCCGGAGCCAAATCAACGAGCAGTACTTC. It codes for CASRSQINEQYF. The chain joins TRBV2 to TRBJ2-7, with D uncertain. The germline V gene has CDR1 SNHLY and CDR2 FYNNEI. The length of the CDR3 is 12 residues. V lost 11 bases and J lost 5, with 16 bases in between.